The sequence of this T cell receptor (beta chain) was determined in a study of type 1 regulatory T cells. In its sample, this clonotype was seen once. Its specificity is unknown. Graft donor-derived T-allo10 cells were described as host-alloantigen-specific, anergic, and alloantigen-specifically suppressive. TCRdb itself ran the reads through MiXCR, one entry per CDR3 protein. The sample gives about 68,000 distinct CDR3 sequences, about 62% of which show up once; 7.6% is in the top ten. The germline V and J ends were trimmed by 3 bases and 0 bases, with 3 bases remaining between them. CDR3 size: 14 residues. The germline gives CDR1 KGHSH, CDR2 LQKENI.

The sequencing sample was made of cultured T cells, either the whole culture or a sorted T cell fraction (not recorded which). Subset here: Tr1-enriched cell product generated in vitro against host alloantigens. V and J are TRBV18 and TRBJ2-6; D is ambiguous. The origin of this receptor is a human donor in good health. The CDR3 here is CASSPISGANVLTF. DNA of the CDR3: TGTGCCAGCTCACCGATCTCTGGGGCCAACGTCCTGACTTTC.